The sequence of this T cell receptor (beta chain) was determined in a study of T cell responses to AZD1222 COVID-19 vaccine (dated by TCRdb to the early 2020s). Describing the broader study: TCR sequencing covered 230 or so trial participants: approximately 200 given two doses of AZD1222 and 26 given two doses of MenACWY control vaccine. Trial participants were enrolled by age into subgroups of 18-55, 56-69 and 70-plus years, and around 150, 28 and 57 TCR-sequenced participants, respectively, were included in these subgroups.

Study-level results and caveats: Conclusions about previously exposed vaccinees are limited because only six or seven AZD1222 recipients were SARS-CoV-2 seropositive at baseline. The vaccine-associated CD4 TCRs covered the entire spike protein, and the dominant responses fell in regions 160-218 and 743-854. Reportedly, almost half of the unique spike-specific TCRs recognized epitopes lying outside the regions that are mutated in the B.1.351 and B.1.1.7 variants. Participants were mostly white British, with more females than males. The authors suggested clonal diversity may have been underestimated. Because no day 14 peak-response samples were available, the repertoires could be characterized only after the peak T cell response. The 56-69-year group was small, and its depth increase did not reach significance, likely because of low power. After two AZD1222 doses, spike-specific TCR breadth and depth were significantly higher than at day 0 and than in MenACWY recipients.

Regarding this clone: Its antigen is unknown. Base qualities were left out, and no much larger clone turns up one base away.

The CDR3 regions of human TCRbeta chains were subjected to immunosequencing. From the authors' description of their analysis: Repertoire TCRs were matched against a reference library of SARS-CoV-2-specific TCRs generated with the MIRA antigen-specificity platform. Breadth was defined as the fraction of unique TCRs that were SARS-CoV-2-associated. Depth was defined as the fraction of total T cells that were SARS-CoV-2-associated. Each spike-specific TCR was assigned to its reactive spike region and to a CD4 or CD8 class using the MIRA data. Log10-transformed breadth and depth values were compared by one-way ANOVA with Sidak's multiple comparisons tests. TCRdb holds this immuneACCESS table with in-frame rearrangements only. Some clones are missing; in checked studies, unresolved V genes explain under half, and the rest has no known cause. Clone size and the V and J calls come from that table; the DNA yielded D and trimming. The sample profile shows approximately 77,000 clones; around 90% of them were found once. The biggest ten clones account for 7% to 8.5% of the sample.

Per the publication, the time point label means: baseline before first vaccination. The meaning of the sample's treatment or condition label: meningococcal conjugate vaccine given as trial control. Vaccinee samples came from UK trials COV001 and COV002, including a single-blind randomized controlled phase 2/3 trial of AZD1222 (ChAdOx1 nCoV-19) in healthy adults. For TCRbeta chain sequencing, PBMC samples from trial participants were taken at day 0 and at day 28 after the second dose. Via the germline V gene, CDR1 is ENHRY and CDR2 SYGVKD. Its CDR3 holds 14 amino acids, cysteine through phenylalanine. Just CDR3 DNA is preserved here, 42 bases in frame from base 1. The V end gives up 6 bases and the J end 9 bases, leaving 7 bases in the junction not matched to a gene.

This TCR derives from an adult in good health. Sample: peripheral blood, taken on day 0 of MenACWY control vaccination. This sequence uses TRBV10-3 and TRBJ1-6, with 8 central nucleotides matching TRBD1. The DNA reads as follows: TGTGCCATCAGCGGCCGGACAGGGAGTTCACCCCTCCACTTT. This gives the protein CAISGRTGSSPLHF.